This T cell receptor (beta chain) was retrieved from a study of blood T cells in healthy people across ages. General study results and limits: The donors' CMV status was not determined, possibly confounding changes in expanded clonotypes.

A second PCR of 7 to 11 cycles used a sample-barcoded 5' primer and a J-beta primer mix. MiXCR, run by TCRdb on the 5' RACE reads, gives a single entry per CDR3 protein. The sample lists 600,000 or so distinct CDR3 sequences; 45% to 55% were seen once. CDR1 and CDR2 from the germline V gene are DFQATT and SNEGSKA (reference sequence). The V and J ends lost 0 bases and 6 bases respectively, with 13 bases between them. The CDR3 is made up of 14 amino acids. In regard to this clonotype: Its specificity is not known.

Each sample yielded at least 7 million isolated PBMCs. This sequence originates from a man older than 75 in good health. The genes are TRBV20-1 and TRBJ2-3; perhaps TRBD1 as D (6 bases). Sequenced sample: blood. The CDR3 sequence is CSARDERGIDTQYF. In nucleotides, the CDR3 is TGCAGTGCTAGAGATGAGAGGGGGATCGATACGCAGTATTTT.